This TCR beta chain was observed in a study of circulating and synovial CD4+ cells in juvenile arthritis (dated by TCRdb to the mid-2010s). For the wider study: TCRbeta CDR3 repertoires of circulating HLA-DR+ CD4 T cells, bulk blood CD4 T cells and synovial CD4 T cells were compared within each patient. The goal of repertoire sequencing was to confirm that a circulating synovial-like CD4 T cell subset was enriched in synovial clonotypes. Beyond this particular receptor, the publication reports: Overlap with synovium increased with sequencing depth, so measured shared-clonotype fractions likely underestimated the full repertoire overlap. Because CPL samples and bulk blood CD4 samples differed in T cell genome counts by at least an order of magnitude, sample-size effects were addressed. Lower diversity was observed in synovial and circulating pathogenic-like lymphocyte repertoires than in bulk blood CD4 repertoires, and some CPL samples were found to be as oligoclonal as synovium. No difference between circulating pathogenic-like lymphocytes and bulk blood T cells was detected by traditional Vbeta family usage analysis. Circulating pathogenic-like lymphocytes clustered together with synovial T cells and shared a substantially larger fraction of CDR3 sequences with synovium than bulk blood did.

The sequenced samples were obtained from patients with active juvenile idiopathic arthritis. Cells were sorted right after thawing, and dead cells were excluded with Live/Dead Fixable Near-IR Stain. For CDR1 and CDR2, the germline V gene (reference sequence) lists LNHDA and SQIVND. The germline V and J ends show losses of 1 base and 10 bases respectively, and no gene match explains 9 bases of the junction. The CDR3 spans 15 residues, from the cysteine through the phenylalanine. Only the CDR3 DNA is retained, 45 bases long and in frame from the first base. Libraries were made using the immunoSEQ multiplex PCR assay. An external provider performed TCRbeta CDR3 sequencing as a commercial service. On the authors' methods: The analyses relied on productive nucleotide sequences along with amino acid sequences obtained through in silico translation. Diversity was measured as Renyi entropy over a range of alpha values, and the median of 200 repeated subsamples was taken to equalise sample size. The distance between each pair of repertoires was calculated as one minus the Chao-modified Jaccard index, which corrects for under-sampling, and this distance was used for clustering. Frequency-weighted overlap with synovial clonotypes was calculated across 200 sample sizes, using 200 draws without replacement for each, and the value reported was the one at the size of the smaller sample. TCRdb took over this immuneACCESS table, retaining in-frame rearrangements with V and J assigned. Such tables are incomplete; in checked studies, under half of the missing clones stem from an unresolved V gene, and the remainder is unexplained. V and J calls and clone size are given by that table; D and trimming were obtained from the DNA. The sample contains roughly 14,000 clones, approximately 80% of them found a single time. Of the sample, approximately 4% is held by the ten largest clones.

Of note for this clone: The specificity of this receptor is unknown. It has no much larger one-base neighbor in the sample; base qualities were not kept.

Recombination linked TRBV19 to TRBJ2-1, and TRBD2 matches 8 of the central bases. The sample consisted of CD4+ T cells from synovial fluid. The source is a human patient with juvenile idiopathic arthritis. Some clones in this sample may be carry-over from other donors' samples. The CDR3 region reads CASSIAGGVRSEQFF. The DNA sequence is given as TGTGCCAGTAGTATAGCCGGGGGGGTTAGGTCCGAGCAGTTCTTC.